One and the same sample provided the 30 T cell receptor beta chains below, sequenced in a study of shared clonotypes between healthy human individuals (dated by TCRdb to about 2020). Library method: the immunoSEQ multiplex PCR assay. Held by TCRdb, this immuneACCESS table contains in-frame sequences only and omits some clones. Under half of the omission traces to an unresolved V gene where checked; the cause of the rest is unknown. The sample table contains some 2.1 million clones; only one count was recorded for over 85% of them. Roughly 0.13% of the sample lies in the top ten. The sample consisted of naive CD4+ T cells sorted from blood. The cell subset or site label on this specimen signifies: CD45RA+ positively selected. These receptors came from a man younger than 35 in good health.

The chain is built from TRBV6-5 and TRBJ2-5, with TRBD1 identical over 9 bases. Germline trimming cut 6 bases from V and 4 bases from J; bases unmatched to any gene: 9. The germline V gene encodes CDR1 MNHEY and CDR2 SVGAGI. The CDR3 loop spans 15 amino acids. The CDR3 DNA reads as TGTGCCAGCAGGGTGGGACAGGGCCAGACAGAGACCCAGTACTTC. Translated: CASRVGQGQTETQYF.

The chain uses TRBV4-3 and TRBJ2-1; 9 nucleotides line up with TRBD1. This CDR3 is built from 15 residues. V was clipped by 4 bases and J by 5 bases; unmatched bases: 6. Per the germline V gene, CDR1 is LGHNA and CDR2 is YSLEER. The CDR3 nucleotides read TGCGCCAGCAGCCTAGGGACAGGGAGAAACAATGAGCAGTTCTTC. This sequence encodes CASSLGTGRNNEQFF.

In the case of this clone: Other DNA sequences of this sample code for an identical CDR3. This rearrangement joins TRBV7-9 to TRBJ1-4, with a weak D call TRBD1 (5 bases). The CDR3 runs 14 residues. Germline loops: CDR1 SEHNR, CDR2 FQNEAQ (reference sequence). V lost 8 bases to trimming and J lost 2 bases, with 12 bases between them. CDR3 nucleotide sequence: TGTGCCAGCTCGTCCGGGGCGACTAATGAAAAACTGTTTTTT. Protein: CASSSGATNEKLFF.

J is TRBJ2-7 and V is TRBV28; 8 bases align to TRBD1. Germline V gene sequence: CDR1 MDHEN, CDR2 SYDVKM. The CDR3 extends over 13 amino acids. The J segment lost 4 bases and the V segment lost 4 bases, leaving 3 bases of the junction unmatched. CDR3 coding DNA: TGTGCCAGCAGTTCAGGGGGCGTTTACGAGCAGTACTTC. Protein product: CASSSGGVYEQYF.

V and J are TRBV5-5 and TRBJ1-1, with D unclear. The germline V and J ends were trimmed by 3 bases and 4 bases, with 13 bases remaining between them. The CDR3 extends over 14 amino acids. The germline V gene has CDR1 SGHKS and CDR2 YYEKEE (reference sequence). CDR3 in DNA: TGTGCCAGCAGCTCCGTTGGAGGGAGCACTGAAGCTTTCTTT. Translation: CASSSVGGSTEAFF.

The chain employs TRBV7-2 and TRBJ1-2; tentatively, D is TRBD1 (5 bases). Trimming left V 7 bases short and J 7 bases short, with 16 bases between. The CDR3 covers 13 residues. Germline lookup yields CDR1 SGHTA and CDR2 FQGNSA. The CDR3 here is CASTPERGTGYTF. The CDR3 region has the DNA TGTGCCAGCACACCCGAGCGGGGCACTGGCTACACCTTC. The full variable domain, completed using reference TRBV7-2 and TRBJ1-2, is GAGVSQSPSNKVTEKGKDVELRCDPISGHTALYWYRQSLGQGLEFLIYFQGNSAPDKSGLPSDRFSAERTGGSVSTLTIQRTQQEDSAVYLCASTPERGTGYTFGSGTRLTVV.

J is TRBJ2-5 and V is TRBV6-6; perhaps TRBD1 as D (5 bases). Germline-derived CDR1 and CDR2 are MNHNY and SVGAGI (reference sequence). The CDR3 length is 16 residues. The ends were cut back, 0 bases at V and 1 base at J, with 12 bases in the middle. This chain's CDR3 is CASSYSLGQGQETQYF. For the CDR3, the DNA is TGTGCCAGCAGTTACTCGCTAGGACAAGGCCAAGAGACCCAGTACTTC.

The gene calls are TRBV7-2 and TRBJ2-7, with unresolved D. From germline, CDR1 is SGHTA and CDR2 FQGNSA. The CDR3 is made up of 14 amino acids. Trimming cost V 5 bases and J 5 bases, with 16 bases left between them. CDR3 residues: CASSPYGRTHEQYF. The CDR3 DNA follows: TGTGCCAGCAGCCCCTATGGCAGGACCCACGAGCAGTACTTC.

V and J are TRBV6-5 and TRBJ1-2; D remains unclear. This CDR3 spans 14 amino acids. Trimming pared 3 bases from V and 2 bases from J, leaving 10 bases between. The V gene's germline CDR1 is MNHEY and CDR2 SVGAGI. CDR3 coding DNA: TGTGCCAGCAGTTATAATGGAGGGAACTATGGCTACACCTTC. It translates to CASSYNGGNYGYTF.

This sequence joins TRBV2 and TRBJ2-1, with TRBD1 identical over 8 bases. The germline CDR1 and CDR2 sequences are SNHLY and FYNNEI. Germline trimming cut 7 bases from V and 6 bases from J; bases unmatched to any gene: 8. CDR3 size: 14 residues. Written as DNA, the CDR3 is TGTGCCAGCACCCCGACAGGGGTGGGCAATGAGCAGTTCTTC. Amino acids: CASTPTGVGNEQFF.

This clone was observed a single time. This chain uses TRBV5-6 with TRBJ1-3; D may be TRBD1 (5 bases). CDR1 and CDR2 (germline): SGHDT, YYEEEE. The CDR3 is 16 amino acids. V was cut by 4 bases and J by 4 bases, with 18 bases left in between. The CDR3 loop reads CASSPFLLGAGNTIYF. The CDR3 DNA sequence: TGTGCCAGCAGCCCCTTCCTCTTAGGGGCCGGAAACACCATATATTTT.

In DNA, the CDR3 is TGTGCCAGCTCACCAATAGCGGGGTCCCTCGATACGCAGTATTTT. It specifies CASSPIAGSLDTQYF. This chain connects TRBV18 to TRBJ2-3; 8 nucleotides match TRBD2. Germline V gene lookup returns CDR1 KGHSH and CDR2 LQKENI. After removal of 2 bases from V and 6 bases from J, the junction contained 7 bases not matched to a gene. The CDR3 spans 15 residues.

The chain has TRBV2 and TRBJ1-2; D remains ambiguous. The V end lost 4 bases, the J end lost 3 bases, and 12 bases lay between the germline ends. The CDR3 is 14 amino acids. Germline CDR1 SNHLY, CDR2 FYNNEI. The DNA of the CDR3 is TGTGCCAGCAGTGGAAGGGCCCCCGACTATGGCTACACCTTC. As protein: CASSGRAPDYGYTF.

This sequence joins TRBV7-8 and TRBJ2-7; 7 nucleotides line up with TRBD1. In germline, CDR1 is SGHVS, CDR2 FQNEAQ. V lost 5 bases and J lost 9; bases outside the gene matches: 7. The CDR3 contains 12 residues. The CDR3 sequence is CASSAGGAGQYF. The CDR3 DNA sequence: TGTGCCAGCAGCGCAGGGGGAGCAGGGCAGTACTTC. Looking up the rest from reference TRBV7-8 and TRBJ2-7 gives the full variable domain: GAGVSQSPRYKVAKRGQDVALRCDPISGHVSLFWYQQALGQGPEFLTYFQNEAQLDKSGLPSDRFFAERPEGSVSTLKIQRTQQEDSAVYLCASSAGGAGQYFGPGTRLTVT.

The chain carries TRBV9 and TRBJ1-3; D is ambiguous. CDR3 size: 16 residues. In germline, CDR1 is SGDLS, CDR2 YYNGEE. Trimming took off 3 bases at V and 0 bases at J, with 13 bases between the two ends. The CDR3 loop reads CASSAHNGNSGNTIYF. CDR3 coding DNA: TGTGCCAGCAGCGCACACAACGGGAACTCTGGAAACACCATATATTTT.

V is TRBV7-9 and J is TRBJ1-4; unclear D gene. V gave up 5 bases and J gave up 8 bases, with 15 bases separating them. Looked up from germline, CDR1 is SEHNR and CDR2 is FQNEAQ (reference sequence). The CDR3 is 14 amino acids. CDR3 in amino acids: CASSILDIGEKLFF. The CDR3 coding sequence is TGTGCCAGCAGCATCCTAGACATTGGGGAAAAACTGTTTTTT.

The chain links TRBV7-6 to TRBJ2-1; D is undetermined. The V and J ends lost 4 bases and 9 bases respectively, with 7 bases between them. The CDR3 spans 11 residues. Germline lookup yields CDR1 SGHVS and CDR2 FNYEAQ. CDR3 nucleotides: TGTGCCAGCAGCTCCTCGGTTGAGCAGTTCTTC. Amino acids: CASSSSVEQFF.

This clone was found a few times. A much larger clonotype is one base distant, so this may be a read error. Other DNA sequences in the sample encode the same CDR3. The chain has TRBV11-2 and TRBJ2-7; D is unresolved. This CDR3 is built from 11 residues. Trimming shortened V by 0 bases and J by 3 bases, and 0 bases separated the two germline ends. The germline V gene has CDR1 SGHAT and CDR2 FQNNGV. CDR3 residues: CASSLDYEQYF. DNA for the CDR3: TGTGCCAGCAGCTTAGACTACGAGCAGTACTTC.

V gene TRBV29-1 combines with J gene TRBJ1-5; D is possibly TRBD1 (6 bases). Germline CDR1 reads SQVTM; CDR2 reads ANQGSEA. Trimming shortened V by 5 bases and J by 2 bases, and 16 bases separated the two germline ends. This CDR3 spans 15 amino acids. The CDR3 spells CSVLQGMGGNQPQHF. In DNA, the CDR3 is TGCAGCGTTTTACAGGGAATGGGGGGCAATCAGCCCCAGCATTTT.

This clone occurred once. The same CDR3 is also encoded by other DNA sequences in this sample. The V and J genes are TRBV29-1 and TRBJ2-5; the D is unclear. CDR1 and CDR2 from the germline V gene are SQVTM and ANQGSEA. This CDR3 has 11 amino acids. Trimming left V 7 bases short and J 2 bases short, with 8 bases between. CDR3 residues: CSAGSQETQYF. As DNA, the CDR3 is TGCAGCGCCGGTTCGCAAGAGACCCAGTACTTC.

The rearrangement joins TRBV14 to TRBJ2-2, with D unresolved. CDR1 is SGHDN and CDR2 is FVKESK in the germline V gene. This CDR3 has 17 amino acids. Trimming removed 0 bases at V and 1 base at J, with 12 bases between. The CDR3 bases are TGTGCCAGCAGCCAAGATAAAGGCAGAATGAACACCGGGGAGCTGTTTTTT. Translating gives CASSQDKGRMNTGELFF.

Here the CDR3 reads CASRLSDSYEQYF. The CDR3 nucleotides are TGTGCCAGTAGGCTGTCTGACTCCTACGAGCAGTACTTC. This sequence joins TRBV19 and TRBJ2-7; D uncertain. The CDR3 length is 13 residues. The germline V gene encodes CDR1 LNHDA and CDR2 SQIVND (reference sequence). V shed 6 bases and J shed 0 bases, with 9 bases lying between them.

The J gene is TRBJ2-2, the V gene TRBV7-2; TRBD1 matches at 9 bases. The V gene's germline CDR1 is SGHTA and CDR2 FQGNSA. Trimming at V came to 5 bases and at J to 5 bases, leaving 3 bases not matched to a gene. CDR3 size: 14 residues. The CDR3 here is CASSEGQGTGELFF. CDR3 nucleotide sequence: TGTGCCAGCAGCGAAGGACAGGGGACCGGGGAGCTGTTTTTT. Full variable domain (outside the CDR3, taken from reference TRBV7-2 and TRBJ2-2): GAGVSQSPSNKVTEKGKDVELRCDPISGHTALYWYRQSLGQGLEFLIYFQGNSAPDKSGLPSDRFSAERTGGSVSTLTIQRTQQEDSAVYLCASSEGQGTGELFFGEGSRLTVL.

The gene calls are TRBV2 and TRBJ1-1; D gene uncertain. Germline CDR1 is SNHLY and CDR2 is FYNNEI. This CDR3 is 14 amino acids long. The ends were cut back, 1 base at V and 2 bases at J, with 8 bases in the middle. The CDR3 nucleotides are TGTGCCAGCAGTGAAGAGCCGCTTAACACTGAAGCTTTCTTT. This encodes CASSEEPLNTEAFF.

The rearrangement joins TRBV6-1 to TRBJ1-5, with D perhaps TRBD1 (6 bases). V was shortened by 4 bases and J by 5 bases, with 18 bases between the two germline ends. CDR1 and CDR2 (germline): MNHNS, SASEGT. The CDR3 covers 16 residues. CDR3 sequence: CASSVSSTGSYQPQHF. The CDR3 DNA follows: TGTGCCAGCAGTGTGAGCAGCACAGGGAGTTATCAGCCCCAGCATTTT.

V usage is TRBV2 and J usage is TRBJ2-5; a weak D match, TRBD2 (6 bases). The CDR3 spans 14 residues. Trimming took off 5 bases at V and 2 bases at J, with 12 bases between the two ends. Germline CDR1 reads SNHLY; CDR2 reads FYNNEI. CDR3 amino acids: CASSLWGDQETQYF. The CDR3 nucleotides read TGTGCCAGCAGTCTCTGGGGGGATCAAGAGACCCAGTACTTC.

This clone showed up just once. The chain recombines TRBV5-1 with TRBJ1-6; maybe TRBD1 (6 bases). CDR3 size: 14 residues. The ends were cut back, 4 bases at V and 8 bases at J, with 13 bases in the middle. Germline loops: CDR1 SGHRS, CDR2 YFSETQ. The CDR3 sequence: CASSHQGPDSPLHF. For the CDR3, the DNA is TGCGCCAGCAGCCACCAGGGGCCGGATTCACCCCTCCACTTT.

Details on this clone: A read error may explain this, as a much larger clone is one base away. This chain links TRBV25-1 with TRBJ1-3, with no clear D. The CDR3 covers 12 residues. V was cut by 6 bases and J by 0 bases, with 3 bases left in between. Germline CDR1 reads MGHDK; CDR2 reads SYGVNS. CDR3 amino acids: CASRGSGNTIYF. The DNA for the CDR3 is TGTGCCAGCAGGGGCTCTGGAAACACCATATATTTT.

This rearrangement joins TRBV5-1 to TRBJ2-5; 14 bases agree with TRBD2. This CDR3 is built from 18 residues. CDR1 is SGHRS, CDR2 YFSETQ, per germline. Trimming took 4 bases from V and 1 from J; bases not matched to a gene: 9. In DNA form, the CDR3 reads TGCGCCAGCAGCGGAGGGACTAGCGGGAGTAGGATCCAAGAGACCCAGTACTTC. Amino acid sequence: CASSGGTSGSRIQETQYF. The full variable domain, rest sourced from reference TRBV5-1 and TRBJ2-5, is KAGVTQTPRYLIKTRGQQVTLSCSPISGHRSVSWYQQTPGQGLQFLFEYFSETQRNKGNFPGRFSGRQFSNSRSEMNVSTLELGDSALYLCASSGGTSGSRIQETQYFGPGTRLLVL.

The rearrangement links TRBV6-8 to TRBJ2-5; D is unclear. The DNA matches TRBJ2-7 better at its end, which makes the J call doubtful. The CDR3 totals 11 residues. Germline CDR1 is MNHGY and CDR2 is SAAAGT. The CDR3 sequence is CASGRIYEQYF. The CDR3 DNA reads TGTGCCAGCGGTAGGATCTACGAGCAGTACTTC.